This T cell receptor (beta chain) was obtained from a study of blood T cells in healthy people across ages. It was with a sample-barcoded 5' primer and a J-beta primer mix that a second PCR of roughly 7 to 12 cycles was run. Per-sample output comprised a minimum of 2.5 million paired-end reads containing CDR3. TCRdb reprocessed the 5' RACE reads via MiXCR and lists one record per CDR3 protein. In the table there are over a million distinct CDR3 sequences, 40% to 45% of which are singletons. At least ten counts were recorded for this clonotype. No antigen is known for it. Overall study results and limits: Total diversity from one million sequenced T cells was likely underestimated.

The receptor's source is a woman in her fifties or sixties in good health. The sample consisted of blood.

The CDR3 sequence is CSVSKAGPGETQYF. The CDR3 DNA reads as TGCAGCGTGAGTAAAGCGGGCCCGGGAGAGACCCAGTACTTC. The chain employs TRBV29-1 and TRBJ2-5; D might be TRBD2 (6 bases). CDR1 SQVTM and CDR2 ANQGSEA come from the germline V gene. This CDR3 comprises 14 residues. Trimming took off 6 bases at V and 4 bases at J, with 18 bases between the two ends.